This T cell receptor (beta chain) was obtained from a study of blood T cell repertoires in COVID-19. The wider study: T cells, B-cell-depleted T cells, or PBMCs supplied cDNA or gDNA.

V shed 4 bases, J shed 16 bases, and the junction held 9 bases outside the gene matches. The CDR3 totals 13 residues. The repertoire was sequenced with immunoSEQ multiplex PCR; TCRdb's copy has only in-frame clones and lacks some. The repertoire holds under 95,000 clones, with roughly 89% as singletons. The chain employs TRBV12-3 or TRBV12-4 and TRBJ1-5; TRBD1 matches 11 bases. The sample was peripheral blood. This TCR was sampled from a man in his sixties with acute or convalescent COVID-19. The CDR3 here is CASSSTGTGGAHF. The CDR3 bases are TGTGCCAGCAGTTCTACCGGGACAGGGGGAGCTCATTTT.